Listed below are T cell receptor beta chains from one sample, sequenced in a study of T cells in Graves' hyperthyroidism and ophthalmopathy. TCRdb passed the multiplex PCR reads through MiXCR, listing each CDR3 protein once. The sample holds 600,000 to 650,000 distinct CDR3 sequences, less than 25% seen once. The source material was blood. The receptors stem from a man in his thirties or forties with Graves' ophthalmopathy. CDR3s include the opening cysteine and the closing phenylalanine or tryptophan. The D gene is left open where the match is weak. A row's size may be missing; if present it is once, few, many or a size class.

J gene: TRBJ2-7
V gene: TRBV7-8
D gene: .
clone size: .
CDR3 protein: CASSPAAVTEQYF
CDR3 DNA: TGTGCCAGCAGTCCCGCGGCAGTTACGGAGCAGTACTTC

J gene: TRBJ2-3
V gene: TRBV7-9
D gene: TRBD2
clone size: .
CDR3 protein: CASEGGSGADTQYF
CDR3 DNA: TGTGCCAGCGAGGGCGGGAGTGGCGCAGATACGCAGTATTTT

J gene: TRBJ2-7
V gene: TRBV9
D gene: .
clone size: .
CDR3 protein: CASSVRENWSYEQYF
CDR3 DNA: TGTGCCAGCAGCGTTCGGGAGAATTGGTCCTACGAGCAGTACTTC

J gene: TRBJ2-1
V gene: TRBV30
D gene: TRBD1
clone size: many
CDR3 protein: CAWSSPGQGDEQFF
CDR3 DNA: TGTGCCTGGAGCTCCCCCGGACAGGGTGATGAGCAGTTCTTC

J gene: TRBJ2-1
V gene: TRBV20-1
D gene: TRBD2
clone size: few
CDR3 protein: CSASSGASGSIYNEQFF
CDR3 DNA: TGCAGTGCTAGTAGCGGGGCTAGCGGGAGTATTTACAATGAGCAGTTCTTC

J gene: TRBJ2-1
V gene: TRBV24-1
D gene: TRBD2
clone size: few
CDR3 protein: CATSDFGREEQFF
CDR3 DNA: TGTGCCACCAGTGATTTTGGGCGGGAGGAGCAGTTCTTC

J gene: TRBJ2-7
V gene: TRBV2
D gene: TRBD1
clone size: .
CDR3 protein: CASSPRQGPNSYEQYF
CDR3 DNA: TGTGCCAGCAGTCCCAGACAGGGGCCGAACTCCTACGAGCAGTACTTC

J gene: TRBJ2-7
V gene: TRBV20-1
D gene: .
clone size: few
CDR3 protein: CSARGPQSYHEQYF
CDR3 DNA: TGCAGTGCTAGGGGACCCCAATCTTATCACGAGCAGTACTTC

J gene: TRBJ2-7
V gene: TRBV20-1
D gene: .
clone size: .
CDR3 protein: CSASGLEAYEQYF
CDR3 DNA: TGCAGTGCTTCAGGCCTCGAAGCCTACGAGCAGTACTTC

J gene: TRBJ2-7
V gene: TRBV3-1
D gene: .
clone size: many
CDR3 protein: CASSLTASTYEQYF
CDR3 DNA: TGTGCCAGCAGCCTGACAGCCTCTACCTACGAGCAGTACTTC

J gene: TRBJ1-2
V gene: TRBV30
D gene: TRBD1
clone size: .
CDR3 protein: CAWTIRGRSYGYTF
CDR3 DNA: TGTGCCTGGACCATCAGGGGGCGAAGCTATGGCTACACCTTC

J gene: TRBJ2-2
V gene: TRBV6-2/TRBV6-3
D gene: .
clone size: .
CDR3 protein: CASRGQRNTGELFF
CDR3 DNA: TGTGCCAGCAGAGGACAGAGGAACACCGGGGAGCTGTTTTTT

J gene: TRBJ1-5
V gene: TRBV20-1
D gene: .
clone size: many
CDR3 protein: CSATAGPQNQPQHF
CDR3 DNA: TGCAGTGCTACCGCGGGACCTCAAAATCAGCCCCAGCATTTT

J gene: TRBJ2-5
V gene: TRBV6-1
D gene: TRBD2
clone size: .
CDR3 protein: CASSPFGGALETQYF
CDR3 DNA: TGTGCCAGCAGCCCTTTCGGGGGGGCGTTGGAGACCCAGTACTTC

J gene: TRBJ2-7
V gene: TRBV18
D gene: TRBD1
clone size: once
CDR3 protein: CASSPLGQGRPYEQYF
CDR3 DNA: TGTGCCAGCTCACCACTCGGACAGGGGCGACCCTACGAGCAGTACTTC

J gene: TRBJ2-1
V gene: TRBV28
D gene: TRBD2
clone size: many
CDR3 protein: CASSPGGRASGRSYNEQFF
CDR3 DNA: TGTGCCAGCAGCCCGGGGGGTAGGGCTAGCGGGCGCTCATACAATGAGCAGTTCTTC

J gene: TRBJ2-2
V gene: TRBV30
D gene: .
clone size: many
CDR3 protein: CAWSVSTGELFF
CDR3 DNA: TGTGCCTGGAGTGTCTCAACCGGGGAGCTGTTTTTT

J gene: TRBJ2-1
V gene: TRBV30
D gene: .
clone size: many
CDR3 protein: CAWSKNNEQFF
CDR3 DNA: TGTGCCTGGAGTAAGAACAATGAGCAGTTCTTC

J gene: TRBJ2-5
V gene: TRBV11-2
D gene: .
clone size: .
CDR3 protein: CASSLISGSQETQYF
CDR3 DNA: TGTGCCAGCAGCTTAATCTCAGGTAGTCAGGAGACCCAGTACTTC

J gene: TRBJ2-7
V gene: TRBV18
D gene: .
clone size: few
CDR3 protein: CASSPPGTQYEQYF
CDR3 DNA: TGTGCCAGCTCACCACCCGGGACTCAATACGAGCAGTACTTC

J gene: TRBJ2-7
V gene: TRBV7-6
D gene: TRBD1
clone size: .
CDR3 protein: CASSPGTGYHEQYF
CDR3 DNA: TGTGCCAGCAGCCCGGGGACAGGGTACCACGAGCAGTACTTC

J gene: TRBJ2-1
V gene: TRBV29-1
D gene: TRBD2
clone size: .
CDR3 protein: CSVEKLLAGDNEQFF
CDR3 DNA: TGCAGCGTTGAAAAATTACTAGCGGGGGACAATGAGCAGTTCTTC

J gene: TRBJ1-3
V gene: TRBV28
D gene: TRBD1
clone size: few
CDR3 protein: CASRRGGQVYTIYF
CDR3 DNA: TGTGCCAGCAGAAGAGGCGGACAGGTATACACCATATATTTT

J gene: TRBJ1-1
V gene: TRBV27
D gene: .
clone size: .
CDR3 protein: CASSTQGWTEAFF
CDR3 DNA: TGTGCCAGCTCTACACAAGGGTGGACTGAAGCTTTCTTT

J gene: TRBJ1-1
V gene: TRBV6-1
D gene: .
clone size: .
CDR3 protein: CASTQHPGVEAFF
CDR3 DNA: TGTGCCAGCACCCAACACCCGGGGGTTGAAGCTTTCTTT

J gene: TRBJ2-1
V gene: TRBV12-3/TRBV12-4
D gene: TRBD1
clone size: few
CDR3 protein: CASRGDRAYNEQFF
CDR3 DNA: TGTGCCAGCAGGGGGGACAGGGCCTACAATGAGCAGTTCTTC

J gene: TRBJ2-1
V gene: TRBV3-1
D gene: TRBD2
clone size: few
CDR3 protein: CASKSWGAAGGPRNEQFF
CDR3 DNA: TGTGCCAGCAAATCCTGGGGGGCGGCGGGAGGGCCCAGGAATGAGCAGTTCTTC

J gene: TRBJ2-2
V gene: TRBV19
D gene: TRBD2
clone size: few
CDR3 protein: CASSIIAGGPGTGELFF
CDR3 DNA: TGTGCCAGTAGTATCATTGCGGGAGGGCCGGGCACCGGGGAGCTGTTTTTT

J gene: TRBJ2-7
V gene: TRBV29-1
D gene: TRBD1
clone size: .
CDR3 protein: CSARSGQGTSYEQYF
CDR3 DNA: TGCAGCGCTAGAAGCGGACAGGGGACGTCCTACGAGCAGTACTTC

J gene: TRBJ2-7
V gene: TRBV30
D gene: .
clone size: .
CDR3 protein: CAYNGGYEQYF
CDR3 DNA: TGTGCGTATAACGGGGGTTACGAGCAGTACTTC

J gene: TRBJ1-5
V gene: TRBV7-9
D gene: .
clone size: few
CDR3 protein: CASSPRARRGNQPQHF
CDR3 DNA: TGTGCCAGCAGCCCCCGGGCTAGGAGGGGGAATCAGCCCCAGCATTTT

J gene: TRBJ2-2
V gene: TRBV4-1
D gene: .
clone size: few
CDR3 protein: CASSQFKQGGELFF
CDR3 DNA: TGCGCCAGCAGCCAATTCAAACAGGGCGGGGAGCTGTTTTTT

J gene: TRBJ1-5
V gene: TRBV27
D gene: .
clone size: .
CDR3 protein: CAGSLNGQPQHF
CDR3 DNA: TGTGCCGGCAGTTTAAATGGTCAGCCCCAGCATTTT

J gene: TRBJ1-4
V gene: TRBV20-1
D gene: .
clone size: few
CDR3 protein: CSAIGANEKLFF
CDR3 DNA: TGCAGTGCTATTGGGGCTAATGAAAAACTGTTTTTT

J gene: TRBJ1-2
V gene: TRBV28
D gene: .
clone size: few
CDR3 protein: CASSLHAGAANYGYTF
CDR3 DNA: TGTGCCAGCAGTTTGCATGCGGGAGCAGCTAACTATGGCTACACCTTC

J gene: TRBJ1-5
V gene: TRBV29-1
D gene: TRBD1
clone size: .
CDR3 protein: CSVGTGQLNQPQHF
CDR3 DNA: TGCAGCGTTGGAACGGGACAGCTCAATCAGCCCCAGCATTTT

J gene: TRBJ2-1
V gene: TRBV7-9
D gene: .
clone size: .
CDR3 protein: CASSSSGTRYNEQFF
CDR3 DNA: TGTGCCAGCAGCTCTTCCGGGACTCGCTACAATGAGCAGTTCTTC

J gene: TRBJ2-1
V gene: TRBV30
D gene: .
clone size: .
CDR3 protein: CAGAGTPLRDGQFF
CDR3 DNA: TGTGCCGGTGCCGGGACCCCGCTAAGAGATGGGCAGTTCTTC

J gene: TRBJ2-1
V gene: TRBV19
D gene: .
clone size: .
CDR3 protein: CASNFNPSSYNEQFF
CDR3 DNA: TGTGCCAGTAATTTCAACCCGAGCTCCTACAATGAGCAGTTCTTC

J gene: TRBJ2-3
V gene: TRBV5-5
D gene: TRBD2
clone size: .
CDR3 protein: CASNSRDRGHLTSGRTTDTQYF
CDR3 DNA: TGTGCCAGCAATTCCCGGGACAGGGGCCACTTGACTAGCGGGAGGACCACAGATACGCAGTATTTT

J gene: TRBJ1-1
V gene: TRBV2
D gene: TRBD1
clone size: many
CDR3 protein: CASKVWDSMNTEAFF
CDR3 DNA: TGTGCCAGCAAGGTTTGGGACAGTATGAACACTGAAGCTTTCTTT

J gene: TRBJ2-3
V gene: TRBV2
D gene: .
clone size: few
CDR3 protein: CASSALDTQYF
CDR3 DNA: TGTGCCAGCAGTGCTCTAGATACGCAGTATTTT

J gene: TRBJ2-5
V gene: TRBV20-1
D gene: .
clone size: .
CDR3 protein: CSARSKGETQYF
CDR3 DNA: TGCAGTGCTAGATCTAAGGGAGAGACCCAGTACTTC